This passage covers 14 T cell receptor beta chains from one sample sequenced in a study of blood T cell repertoires in COVID-19. Clones were sequenced by immunoSEQ multiplex PCR, and TCRdb holds only the in-frame ones, with some missing. This table has 150,000 to 200,000 clones, approximately 80% appearing once. Sequenced: PBMCs or T cells enriched from blood (not recorded which). All receptors derive from a man aged 50-60 years who had recovered from COVID-19.

Comment on this clone: This CDR3 is also generated by other DNA sequences in the sample. The rearrangement joins TRBV6-5 to TRBJ1-1; the D is unclear. CDR3 size: 14 residues. V was shortened by 0 bases and J by 0 bases, with 5 bases between the two germline ends. CDR1 is MNHEY, CDR2 SVGAGI, per germline. This CDR3 is CASSYSELNTEAFF. The CDR3 nucleotides are TGTGCCAGCAGTTACTCGGAGTTGAACACTGAAGCTTTCTTT.

The chain is built from TRBV21-1 and TRBJ2-3; TRBD1, the table's D call, was not compared with the DNA. TRBV21-1 is a known pseudogene. The CDR3 is 16 residues long. The CDR3 protein is CASSKPSRGLTDTQYF. As DNA, the CDR3 is TGTGCCAGCAGCAAACCGTCCAGGGGGCTGACAGATACGCAGTATTTT.

This clone was recorded once. The rearrangement links TRBV7-9 to TRBJ1-4, with 10 bases aligning to TRBD1. The CDR3 has 17 amino acids. The germline V gene encodes CDR1 SEHNR and CDR2 FQNEAQ (reference sequence). J was trimmed by 3 bases and V by 5 bases; bases with no gene match: 9. The CDR3 protein is CASSRRDRGASNEKLFF. The DNA of the CDR3 is TGTGCCAGCAGCCGCCGGGACAGGGGCGCCTCTAATGAAAAACTGTTTTTT.

This clone was counted only a few times. The V call is TRBV2, the J call TRBJ1-5; D is possibly TRBD1 (5 bases). The CDR3 covers 13 residues. Germline CDR1 reads SNHLY; CDR2 reads FYNNEI. V lost 8 bases to trimming and J lost 4 bases, with 12 bases between them. The CDR3 nucleotides are TGTGCCAGCGGGACTTCCAGAAATCAGCCCCAGCATTTT. It codes for CASGTSRNQPQHF.

J is TRBJ1-1 and V is TRBV5-1; D ambiguous. Trimming removed 4 bases at V and 3 bases at J, with 16 bases between. CDR3 size: 15 residues. Germline-derived CDR1 and CDR2 are SGHRS and YFSETQ. This chain's CDR3 is CASSRASLTDTEAFF. The CDR3 region has the DNA TGCGCCAGCAGCCGAGCAAGCCTTACGGACACTGAAGCTTTCTTT.

The V and J genes are TRBV18 and TRBJ2-5, with a weak D call TRBD1 (6 bases). This CDR3 spans 14 amino acids. Germline lookup yields CDR1 KGHSH and CDR2 LQKENI. V was trimmed by 4 bases and J by 2 bases, leaving 11 bases between them. The CDR3: CASSRGRGQETQYF. The CDR3, as DNA: TGTGCCAGCTCACGGGGAAGGGGGCAAGAGACCCAGTACTTC.

The chain employs TRBV5-1 and TRBJ2-1; a possible D gene is TRBD2 (7 bases). V shed 3 bases and J shed 10 bases, with 14 bases lying between them. Germline V gives CDR1 SGHRS, CDR2 YFSETQ. The CDR3 runs to 13 residues. CDR3 protein: CASSYRGGKEQFF. CDR3 nucleotide sequence: TGCGCCAGCAGCTATAGGGGGGGCAAAGAGCAGTTCTTC.

The rearrangement links TRBV19 to TRBJ2-7; 10 bases are shared with TRBD2. Germline V gene lookup returns CDR1 LNHDA and CDR2 SQIVND (reference sequence). After removal of 4 bases from V and 3 bases from J, the junction contained 9 bases not matched to a gene. The CDR3 is 16 residues long. The CDR3 loop is CASSTTERGGGYEQYF. CDR3 nucleotides: TGTGCCAGTAGTACCACTGAGCGGGGGGGCGGCTACGAGCAGTACTTC.

The genes are TRBV19 and TRBJ2-7; D perhaps matches TRBD2 (5 bases). V was trimmed by 7 bases and J by 3 bases, leaving 13 bases between them. Per germline, CDR1 LNHDA and CDR2 SQIVND (reference sequence). The CDR3 is made up of 13 amino acids. CDR3 amino acids: CASTRRGSYEQYF. Here the CDR3 DNA reads TGTGCCAGTACCCGCAGAGGGAGCTACGAGCAGTACTTC.

The V call is TRBV5-1, the J call TRBJ2-3; maybe TRBD2 (7 bases). The ends were cut back, 3 bases at V and 6 bases at J, with 20 bases in the middle. The CDR3 consists of 16 residues. CDR1 is SGHRS and CDR2 is YFSETQ in the germline V gene. The CDR3 DNA is TGCGCCAGCAGCTCGGTGGGGGGGCCGGGTTTGGATACGCAGTATTTT. Its translation: CASSSVGGPGLDTQYF. Looking up the rest from reference TRBV5-1 and TRBJ2-3 gives the full variable domain: KAGVTQTPRYLIKTRGQQVTLSCSPISGHRSVSWYQQTPGQGLQFLFEYFSETQRNKGNFPGRFSGRQFSNSRSEMNVSTLELGDSALYLCASSSVGGPGLDTQYFGPGTRLTVL.

This clone was counted a few times. The chain combines TRBV6-4 with TRBJ1-2; TRBD1 matches at 9 bases. CDR1 is MRHNA and CDR2 is SNTAGT in the germline V gene. V lost 3 bases, J lost 8 bases, and 1 base stayed unmatched. The CDR3 spans 12 residues. Here the CDR3 reads CASSETGGGYTF. CDR3 in DNA: TGTGCCAGCAGTGAGACAGGGGGAGGCTACACCTTC.

The chain recombines TRBV18 with TRBJ1-1; D gene uncertain. With 5 bases removed from V and 1 base from J, the gap between germline ends came to 11 bases. CDR1 is KGHSH, CDR2 LQKENI, per germline. CDR3 size: 14 residues. The CDR3 sequence: CASSWNRENTEAFF. CDR3 DNA: TGTGCCAGCTCATGGAACAGAGAGAACACTGAAGCTTTCTTT.

This chain uses TRBV7-2 with TRBJ2-2, with a weak D call TRBD1 (6 bases). Germline loops: CDR1 SGHTA, CDR2 FQGNSA. The germline V and J ends were trimmed by 5 bases and 6 bases, with 10 bases remaining between them. The length of the CDR3 is 13 residues. CDR3 loop: CASSPNRAGELFF. In DNA, the CDR3 is TGTGCCAGCAGCCCCAACAGGGCCGGGGAGCTGTTTTTT.

The chain is built from TRBV19 and TRBJ1-5; D is unclear. The V end was cut by 6 bases, the J end by 0 bases, with 12 bases between. The V gene's germline CDR1 is LNHDA and CDR2 SQIVND (reference sequence). The CDR3 totals 15 residues. The CDR3 here is CASRATDYSNQPQHF. In DNA form, the CDR3 reads TGTGCCAGTAGGGCTACAGACTATAGCAATCAGCCCCAGCATTTT. Together with reference TRBV19 and TRBJ1-5, the CDR3 gives the full variable domain: DGGITQSPKYLFRKEGQNVTLSCEQNLNHDAMYWYRQDPGQGLRLIYYSQIVNDFQKGDIAEGYSVSREKKESFPLTVTSAQKNPTAFYLCASRATDYSNQPQHFGDGTRLSIL.